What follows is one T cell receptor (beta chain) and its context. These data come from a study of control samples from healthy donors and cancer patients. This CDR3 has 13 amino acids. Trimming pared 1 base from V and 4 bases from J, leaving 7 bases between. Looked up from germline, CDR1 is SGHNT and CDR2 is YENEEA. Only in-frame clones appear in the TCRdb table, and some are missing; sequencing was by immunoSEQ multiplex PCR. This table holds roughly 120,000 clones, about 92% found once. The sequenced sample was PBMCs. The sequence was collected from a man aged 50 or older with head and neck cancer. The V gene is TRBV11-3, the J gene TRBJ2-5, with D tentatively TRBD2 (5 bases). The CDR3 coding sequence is TGTGCCAGCAGCTTAGGAGAGGGAGAGACCCAGTACTTC. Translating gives CASSLGEGETQYF. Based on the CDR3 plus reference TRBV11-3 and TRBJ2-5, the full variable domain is EAGVVQSPRYKIIEKKQPVAFWCNPISGHNTLYWYLQNLGQGPELLIRYENEEAVDDSQLPKDRFSAERLKGVDSTLKIQPAELGDSAVYLCASSLGEGETQYFGPGTRLLVL.